The 16 T cell receptor beta chains in this list originate from one sample, sequenced in a study of siplizumab effects on memory and regulatory T cells. Clones were read by immunoSEQ multiplex PCR, and TCRdb kept only the in-frame ones, dropping some. Of some 97,000 clones in the sample, approximately 94% were seen once. The sequenced material came from non-Treg CD4+ T cells sorted from blood. Receptors were obtained from a human donor in good health.

This clone showed up just a few times. This rearrangement joins TRBV27 to TRBJ2-5; 11 positions match TRBD1. V shed 6 bases, J shed 3 bases, and the junction held 9 bases outside the gene matches. The CDR3 runs 16 residues. Germline V gene lookup returns CDR1 MNHEY and CDR2 SMNVEV (reference sequence). CDR3 sequence reads: CASRPLGQGAKETQYF. The CDR3 region has the DNA TGTGCCAGCAGGCCGCTCGGACAGGGGGCTAAAGAGACCCAGTACTTC.

The rearrangement uses TRBV27 and TRBJ2-2, with a possible D match to TRBD2 (7 bases). V dropped 3 bases and J dropped 4 bases, with 21 bases sitting between them. The CDR3 totals 18 residues. Germline V gene sequence: CDR1 MNHEY, CDR2 SMNVEV (reference sequence). The CDR3 spells CASSLRVGGARGTGELFF. DNA of the CDR3: TGTGCCAGCAGTTTGAGAGTTGGGGGGGCGCGCGGCACCGGGGAGCTGTTTTTT.

This clone was recorded once. The chain is built from TRBV9 and TRBJ2-7; D gene uncertain. Germline V gene lookup returns CDR1 SGDLS and CDR2 YYNGEE. The CDR3 runs to 14 residues. Between the trimmed V and J ends, which lost 0 bases and 2 bases, there was a span of 9 bases. The CDR3 DNA follows: TGTGCCAGCAGCGTAGGCTTAGGAACCTACGAGCAGTACTTC. Encoded protein: CASSVGLGTYEQYF. Based on the CDR3 plus reference TRBV9 and TRBJ2-7, the full variable domain is DSGVTQTPKHLITATGQRVTLRCSPRSGDLSVYWYQQSLDQGLQFLIQYYNGEERAKGNILERFSAQQFPDLHSELNLSSLELGDSALYFCASSVGLGTYEQYFGPGTRLTVT.

J is TRBJ1-2 and V is TRBV6-1; D gene unclear. CDR3 length equals 14 residues. Trimming took off 7 bases at V and 0 bases at J, with 12 bases between the two ends. The germline V gene has CDR1 MNHNS and CDR2 SASEGT. CDR3 in DNA: TGTGCCAGCAACGTCGGATTATCTAACTATGGCTACACCTTC. This encodes CASNVGLSNYGYTF.

The chain is built from TRBV4-1 and TRBJ2-1; 7 bases map to TRBD2. CDR3 length equals 12 residues. V was clipped by 2 bases and J by 10 bases; unmatched bases: 2. CDR1 and CDR2 from the germline V gene are MGHRA and YSYEKL. The DNA of the CDR3 is TGCGCCAGCAGCCAAAAAGCGGGAGAGCAGTTCTTC. Translation: CASSQKAGEQFF.

This clone has only one observation. The chain uses TRBV5-1 and TRBJ1-2; unclear D gene. Germline V gene lookup returns CDR1 SGHRS and CDR2 YFSETQ. V shed 2 bases and J shed 6 bases, with 8 bases lying between them. This CDR3 spans 12 amino acids. This CDR3 reads CASSFGEDGYTF. The CDR3 DNA reads TGCGCCAGCAGCTTTGGGGAGGATGGCTACACCTTC. The whole variable domain, remainder taken from reference TRBV5-1 and TRBJ1-2, is KAGVTQTPRYLIKTRGQQVTLSCSPISGHRSVSWYQQTPGQGLQFLFEYFSETQRNKGNFPGRFSGRQFSNSRSEMNVSTLELGDSALYLCASSFGEDGYTFGSGTRLTVV.

The rearrangement uses TRBV2 and TRBJ2-7; 10 nucleotides align to TRBD2. There are 15 residues in the CDR3. V shed 4 bases and J 2 bases; nucleotides not matched to a gene: 5. Germline CDR1 SNHLY, CDR2 FYNNEI. The CDR3 bases are TGTGCCAGCAGTGCCAGTCTAGCGGGGGCCTACGAGCAGTACTTC. Translation gives CASSASLAGAYEQYF.

CDR3 in amino acids: CASSLDWGRAYEQYF. In DNA, the CDR3 is TGTGCCAGCAGCTTAGATTGGGGACGGGCCTACGAGCAGTACTTC. The chain recombines TRBV7-2 with TRBJ2-7, with D perhaps assigned TRBD1 or TRBD2 (5 bases each). The germline V gene has CDR1 SGHTA and CDR2 FQGNSA. This CDR3 has 15 residues. Trimming cost V 1 base and J 2 bases, with 12 bases left between them.

The chain's CDR3 is CASSFQQGETQYF. As DNA, the CDR3 is TGCGCCAGCAGCTTCCAACAGGGGGAGACCCAGTACTTC. The chain has TRBV5-1 and TRBJ2-5; 7 positions match TRBD1. Germline V gives CDR1 SGHRS, CDR2 YFSETQ. V was clipped by 2 bases and J by 5 bases; unmatched bases: 3. The length of the CDR3 is 13 residues.

The chain links TRBV9 to TRBJ1-2; D not resolved. The V and J ends lost 0 bases and 5 bases respectively, with 14 bases between them. CDR3 size: 15 residues. The germline V gene encodes CDR1 SGDLS and CDR2 YYNGEE. The CDR3 DNA follows: TGTGCCAGCAGCGTAGGGTGGGAACTTGGGTATGGCTACACCTTC. Encoded protein: CASSVGWELGYGYTF.

The CDR3 bases are TGTGCCAGCAGCTTGATAACGGTTCGGAACACCGGGGAGCTGTTTTTT. Its protein is CASSLITVRNTGELFF. This rearrangement joins TRBV5-6 to TRBJ2-2; D call uncertain. V was shortened by 1 base and J by 1 base, with 11 bases between the two germline ends. The V gene's germline CDR1 is SGHDT and CDR2 YYEEEE. The CDR3 runs 16 residues.

The chain couples TRBV5-4 to TRBJ2-3; D may be TRBD1 or TRBD2 (6 bases each). The CDR3 sequence is 14 residues long. Deletions cut 1 base from V and 5 bases from J, with 11 bases between. CDR1 is SGHNT, CDR2 YYREEE, per germline (reference sequence). CDR3 protein: CASSLFGGGDTQYF. The CDR3 region has the DNA TGTGCCAGCAGCTTGTTCGGGGGCGGAGATACGCAGTATTTT.

V is TRBV15 and J is TRBJ2-7; TRBD2 is a possible D gene (5 bases). V lost 10 bases to trimming and J lost 0 bases, with 16 bases between them. This CDR3 has 14 amino acids. Germline V gives CDR1 LNHNV, CDR2 YYDKDF (reference sequence). CDR3 amino acids: CAIKRLPSSYEQYF. The CDR3 bases are TGTGCCATCAAGCGGCTACCCTCCTCCTACGAGCAGTACTTC.

This clone was detected only once. CDR3 nucleotides: TGTGCCAGCAGCAGGGGTCGCCGGAATGAAAAACTGTTTTTT. Protein: CASSRGRRNEKLFF. J is TRBJ1-4 and V is TRBV28, with D tentatively TRBD1 (6 bases). This CDR3 has 14 residues. V lost 6 bases and J 5 bases, leaving 13 bases between the germline ends. Per the germline V gene, CDR1 is MDHEN and CDR2 is SYDVKM.

V gene TRBV18 combines with J gene TRBJ1-5; D ambiguous. CDR1 is KGHSH and CDR2 is LQKENI in the germline V gene. The CDR3 has 14 amino acids. Trimming cost V 2 bases and J 5 bases, with 10 bases left between them. The CDR3 is CASSPAWSDQPQHF. The CDR3 nucleotides are TGTGCCAGCTCACCAGCATGGTCCGATCAGCCCCAGCATTTT.

DNA of the CDR3: TGCAGCGTGCAGAAAAGTTTGCACGGGGGTTTCGCTTTCTTT. Protein product: CSVQKSLHGGFAFF. This chain joins TRBV29-1 and TRBJ1-1; tentatively, D is TRBD1 (5 bases). This CDR3 is 14 amino acids long. Looked up from germline, CDR1 is SQVTM and CDR2 is ANQGSEA. The ends were cut back, 6 bases at V and 11 bases at J, with 25 bases in the middle.